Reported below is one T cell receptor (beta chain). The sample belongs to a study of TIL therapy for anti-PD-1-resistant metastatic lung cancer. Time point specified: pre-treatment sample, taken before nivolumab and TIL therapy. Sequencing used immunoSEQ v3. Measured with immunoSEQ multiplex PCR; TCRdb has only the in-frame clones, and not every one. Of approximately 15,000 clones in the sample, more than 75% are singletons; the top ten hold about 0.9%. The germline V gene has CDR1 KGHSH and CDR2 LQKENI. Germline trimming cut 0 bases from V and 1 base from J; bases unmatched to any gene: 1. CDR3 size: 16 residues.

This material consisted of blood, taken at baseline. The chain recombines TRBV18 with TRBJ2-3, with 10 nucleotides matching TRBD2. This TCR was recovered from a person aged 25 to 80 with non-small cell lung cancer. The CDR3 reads CASSPPGTSGTDTQYF. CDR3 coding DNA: TGTGCCAGCTCACCACCTGGGACTAGCGGCACAGATACGCAGTATTTT. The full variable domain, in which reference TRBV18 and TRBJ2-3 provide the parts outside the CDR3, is NAGVMQNPRHLVRRRGQEARLRCSPMKGHSHVYWYRQLPEEGLKFMVYLQKENIIDESGMPKERFSAEFPKEGPSILRIQQVVRGDSAAYFCASSPPGTSGTDTQYFGPGTRLTVL.